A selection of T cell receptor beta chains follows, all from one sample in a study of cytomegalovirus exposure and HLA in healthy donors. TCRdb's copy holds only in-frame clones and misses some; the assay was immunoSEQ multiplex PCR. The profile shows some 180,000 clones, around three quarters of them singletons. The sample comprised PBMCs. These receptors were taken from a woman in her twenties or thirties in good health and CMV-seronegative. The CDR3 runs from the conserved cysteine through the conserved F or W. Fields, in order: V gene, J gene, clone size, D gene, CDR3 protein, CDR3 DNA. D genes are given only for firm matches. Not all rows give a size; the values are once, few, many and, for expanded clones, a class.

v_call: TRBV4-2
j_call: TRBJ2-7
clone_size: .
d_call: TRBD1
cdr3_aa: CASSLLPIRTGVYEQYF
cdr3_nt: TGTGCCAGCAGCCTCCTCCCGATTAGGACAGGGGTGTACGAGCAGTACTTC

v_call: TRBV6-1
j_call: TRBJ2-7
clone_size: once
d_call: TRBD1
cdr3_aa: CASSEALDRGTYEQYF
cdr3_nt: TGTGCCAGCAGTGAAGCGTTAGACAGGGGGACCTACGAGCAGTACTTC

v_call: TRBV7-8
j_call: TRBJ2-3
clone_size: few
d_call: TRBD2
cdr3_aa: CASSSTRDYTDTQYF
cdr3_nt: TGTGCCAGCAGCTCGACCCGGGACTACACAGATACGCAGTATTTT

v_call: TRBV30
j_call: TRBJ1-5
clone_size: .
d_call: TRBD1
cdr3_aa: CAWRTGGDQPQHF
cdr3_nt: TGTGCCTGGAGGACAGGGGGAGATCAGCCCCAGCATTTT

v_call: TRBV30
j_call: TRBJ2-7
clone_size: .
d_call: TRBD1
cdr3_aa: CAGGRQGGFQQYF
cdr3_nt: TGTGCCGGTGGGAGACAGGGTGGTTTTCAGCAGTACTTC

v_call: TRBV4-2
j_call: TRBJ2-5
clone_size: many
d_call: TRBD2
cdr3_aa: CASSQAWTSGGWVQETQYF
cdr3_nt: TGTGCCAGCAGCCAAGCTTGGACTAGCGGGGGGTGGGTCCAAGAGACCCAGTACTTC

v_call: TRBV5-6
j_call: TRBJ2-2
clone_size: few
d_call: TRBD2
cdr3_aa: CASSKGLANTGELFF
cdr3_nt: TGTGCCAGCAGCAAGGGACTAGCGAACACCGGGGAGCTGTTTTTT

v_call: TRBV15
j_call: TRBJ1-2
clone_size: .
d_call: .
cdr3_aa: CATSPKRGNGGYTF
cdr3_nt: TGTGCCACCAGCCCCAAGAGAGGGAATGGTGGCTACACCTTC

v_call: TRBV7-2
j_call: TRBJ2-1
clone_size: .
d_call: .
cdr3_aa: CASSLAGAYNEQFF
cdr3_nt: TGTGCCAGCAGCTTAGCGGGGGCGTACAATGAGCAGTTCTTC

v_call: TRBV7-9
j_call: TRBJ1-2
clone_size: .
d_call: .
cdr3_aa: CASSLTAGTNYGYTF
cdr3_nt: TGTGCCAGCAGTTTAACGGCAGGGACTAACTATGGCTACACCTTC

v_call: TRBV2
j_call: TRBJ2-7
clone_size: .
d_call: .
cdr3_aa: CASGRDGQGLSEQYF
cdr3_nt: TGTGCCAGCGGGAGGGATGGACAGGGTTTAAGCGAGCAGTACTTC

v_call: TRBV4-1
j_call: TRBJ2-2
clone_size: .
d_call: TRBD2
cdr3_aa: CASSKLAGAGELFF
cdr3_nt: TGCGCCAGCAGTAAACTAGCGGGGGCCGGGGAGCTGTTTTTT

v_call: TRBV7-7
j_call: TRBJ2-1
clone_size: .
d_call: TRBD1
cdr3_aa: CASSQGASSYNEQFF
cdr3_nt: TGTGCCAGCAGCCAGGGGGCTAGCTCCTACAATGAGCAGTTCTTC

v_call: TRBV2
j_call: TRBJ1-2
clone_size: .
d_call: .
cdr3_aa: CAATPGINYGYTF
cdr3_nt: TGTGCCGCGACCCCAGGGATTAACTATGGCTACACCTTC

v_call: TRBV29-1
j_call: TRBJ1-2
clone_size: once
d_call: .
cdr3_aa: CSVGAVGDYGYTF
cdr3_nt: TGCAGCGTTGGTGCGGTAGGGGACTATGGCTACACCTTC

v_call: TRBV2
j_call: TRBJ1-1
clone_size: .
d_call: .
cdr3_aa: CASRRRVNTEAFF
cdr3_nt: TGTGCCAGCAGACGGAGGGTGAACACTGAAGCTTTCTTT

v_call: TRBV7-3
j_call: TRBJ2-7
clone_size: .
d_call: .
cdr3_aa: CASSERGGTYEQYF
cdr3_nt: TGTGCCAGCAGCGAGAGAGGCGGAACCTACGAGCAGTACTTC

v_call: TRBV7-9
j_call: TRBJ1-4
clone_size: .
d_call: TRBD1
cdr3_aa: CATKLGGPSPNEKLFF
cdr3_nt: TGTGCCACCAAATTAGGGGGCCCGAGCCCTAATGAAAAACTGTTTTTT

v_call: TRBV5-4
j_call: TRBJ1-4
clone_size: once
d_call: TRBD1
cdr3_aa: CASSSQGAKIEKLFF
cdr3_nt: TGTGCCAGCAGCTCTCAGGGGGCTAAGATTGAAAAACTGTTTTTT

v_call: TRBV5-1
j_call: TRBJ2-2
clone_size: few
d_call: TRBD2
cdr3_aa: CASRLALNTGELFF
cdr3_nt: TGCGCCAGCCGACTAGCATTGAACACCGGGGAGCTGTTTTTT

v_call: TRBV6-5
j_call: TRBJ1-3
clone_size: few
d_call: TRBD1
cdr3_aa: CASSPTGFGNTIYF
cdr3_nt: TGTGCCAGCAGTCCGACAGGGTTTGGAAACACCATATATTTT

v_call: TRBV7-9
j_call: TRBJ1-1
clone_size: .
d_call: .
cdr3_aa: CASSDLRTVGEAFF
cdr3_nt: TGTGCCAGCAGCGATCTTCGGACAGTCGGTGAAGCTTTCTTT

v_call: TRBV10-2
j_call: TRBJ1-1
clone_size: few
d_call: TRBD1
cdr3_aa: CASSESRSGGRAFF
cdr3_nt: TGCGCCAGCAGTGAGAGTCGGTCAGGGGGCAGGGCTTTCTTT

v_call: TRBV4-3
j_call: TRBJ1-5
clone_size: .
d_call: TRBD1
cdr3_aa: CASSRGTGTGYSNQPQHF
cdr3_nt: TGCGCCAGCAGCCGAGGGACCGGGACAGGTTATAGCAATCAGCCCCAGCATTTT

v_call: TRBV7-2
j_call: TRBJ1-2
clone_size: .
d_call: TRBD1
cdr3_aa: CASTTGIYGYTF
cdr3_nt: TGTGCCAGCACGACAGGGATCTATGGCTACACCTTC

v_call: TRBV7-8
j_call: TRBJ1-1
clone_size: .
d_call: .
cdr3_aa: CASSPSRVAGTEAFF
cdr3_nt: TGTGCCAGCAGCCCCTCGCGAGTGGCAGGAACTGAAGCTTTCTTT

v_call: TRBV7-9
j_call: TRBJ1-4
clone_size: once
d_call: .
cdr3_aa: CASSLSAREGEKLFF
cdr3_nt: TGTGCCAGCAGCTTATCGGCCAGGGAGGGAGAAAAACTGTTTTTT

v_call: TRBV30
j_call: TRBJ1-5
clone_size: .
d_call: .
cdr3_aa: CAWRINREDSNQPQHF
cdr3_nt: TGTGCCTGGAGGATTAACAGGGAAGATAGCAATCAGCCCCAGCATTTT

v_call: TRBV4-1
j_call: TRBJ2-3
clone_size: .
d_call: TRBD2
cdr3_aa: CASSQGLAGTDTQYF
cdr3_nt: TGCGCCAGCAGCCAAGGACTAGCGGGCACAGATACGCAGTATTTT

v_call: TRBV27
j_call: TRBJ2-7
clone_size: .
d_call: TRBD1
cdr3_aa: CASSSPGGETYEQYF
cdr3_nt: TGTGCCAGCAGTTCTCCAGGGGGCGAGACTTACGAGCAGTACTTC

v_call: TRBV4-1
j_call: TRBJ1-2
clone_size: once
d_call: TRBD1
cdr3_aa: CASSHDGQGAHGYTF
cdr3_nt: TGCGCCAGCAGCCACGATGGACAGGGGGCTCATGGCTACACCTTC

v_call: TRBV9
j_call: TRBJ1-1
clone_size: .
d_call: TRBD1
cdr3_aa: CASSSAGGTEAFF
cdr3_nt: TGTGCCAGCAGCTCAGCAGGGGGCACTGAAGCTTTCTTT

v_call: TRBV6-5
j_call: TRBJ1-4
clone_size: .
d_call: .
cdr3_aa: CASSHAREKLFF
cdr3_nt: TGTGCCAGCAGCCACGCGCGGGAAAAACTGTTTTTT

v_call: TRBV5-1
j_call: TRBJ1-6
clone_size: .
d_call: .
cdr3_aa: CASSLDQGMGSPLHF
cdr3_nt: TGCGCCAGCAGCTTGGATCAGGGAATGGGTTCACCCCTCCACTTT

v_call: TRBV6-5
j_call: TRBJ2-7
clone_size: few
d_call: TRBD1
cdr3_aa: CASSPTGVNEQYF
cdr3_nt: TGTGCCAGCAGCCCGACAGGGGTCAACGAGCAGTACTTC

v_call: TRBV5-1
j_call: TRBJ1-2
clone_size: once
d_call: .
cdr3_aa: CASSSLRGNYGYTF
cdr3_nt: TGCGCCAGTTCCTCCTTGCGCGGTAACTATGGCTACACCTTC

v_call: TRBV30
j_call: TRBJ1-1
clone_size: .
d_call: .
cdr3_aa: CAGGRSRNTEAFF
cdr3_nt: TGTGCCGGAGGGCGGTCGAGGAACACTGAAGCTTTCTTT